Below, 25 T cell receptor beta chains from the same sample are listed, as sequenced in a study of blood T cell repertoires in COVID-19. The protocol was immunoSEQ multiplex PCR, while the TCRdb copy is restricted to in-frame clones and leaves out a portion. The sample contains about 70,000 clones, about 89% of which appear only once. Specimen: peripheral blood. These receptors were taken from a man in his fifties with active COVID-19.

This clone came up once. The chain has TRBV24-1 and TRBJ2-1; D not certain. The CDR3 covers 12 residues. Germline V CDR1 and CDR2: KGHDR, SFDVKD. The V and J ends lost 5 bases and 7 bases respectively, with 8 bases between them. CDR3 amino acids: CATSVSGNEQFF. In nucleotides, the CDR3 is TGTGCCACCAGTGTATCAGGAAATGAGCAGTTCTTC.

The chain has TRBV7-2 and TRBJ1-2; D might be TRBD1 (5 bases). Germline V gene sequence: CDR1 SGHTA, CDR2 FQGNSA. The CDR3 runs 13 residues. V lost 3 bases and J lost 2, with 7 bases in between. CDR3: CASSFRGNYGYTF. The CDR3 nucleotides read TGTGCCAGCAGCTTCCGGGGGAACTATGGCTACACCTTC.

The V and J genes are TRBV6-2 or TRBV6-3 and TRBJ2-5; tentative D call: TRBD2 (5 bases). CDR1 is MNHEY and CDR2 is SVGEGT in the germline V gene. The V gene lost 6 bases and the J gene lost 5 bases, with 16 bases spanning the gap. This CDR3 is 14 amino acids long. CDR3 protein: CASSPGLPGETQYF. CDR3 DNA sequence: TGTGCCAGCAGCCCCGGGCTACCGGGGGAGACCCAGTACTTC.

The genes are TRBV19 and TRBJ2-1, with TRBD2 identical over 10 bases. The CDR3 has 17 residues. J was trimmed by 7 bases and V by 5 bases; bases with no gene match: 14. Germline CDR1 is LNHDA and CDR2 is SQIVND (reference sequence). CDR3 protein: CASSPISLAGVWNEQFF. Written as DNA, the CDR3 is TGTGCCAGTAGTCCGATTAGCCTAGCGGGAGTCTGGAATGAGCAGTTCTTC.

This chain uses TRBV19 with TRBJ2-6; possibly TRBD2 for D (5 bases). CDR3 length equals 15 residues. Between the trimmed V and J ends, which lost 3 bases and 2 bases, there was a span of 8 bases. The germline V gene encodes CDR1 LNHDA and CDR2 SQIVND (reference sequence). The CDR3 here is CASSMGVAGANVLTF. The DNA for the CDR3 is TGTGCCAGTAGTATGGGAGTGGCTGGGGCCAACGTCCTGACTTTC. The complete variable domain, with remaining parts taken from reference TRBV19 and TRBJ2-6, reads DGGITQSPKYLFRKEGQNVTLSCEQNLNHDAMYWYRQDPGQGLRLIYYSQIVNDFQKGDIAEGYSVSREKKESFPLTVTSAQKNPTAFYLCASSMGVAGANVLTFGAGSRLTVL.

CDR3: CASSAQGLNTEAFF. CDR3 bases: TGTGCCAGCAGCGCACAGGGGTTGAACACTGAAGCTTTCTTT. V gene TRBV9 combines with J gene TRBJ1-1, with 7 bases matching TRBD1. The V gene end was trimmed by 3 bases and the J gene end by 0 bases; junction bases not matched to a gene: 2. This CDR3 comprises 14 residues. CDR1 is SGDLS, CDR2 YYNGEE, per germline.

The chain joins TRBV7-2 to TRBJ2-1; the match to TRBD2 covers 11 bases. The length of the CDR3 is 13 residues. The J segment lost 7 bases and the V segment lost 4 bases, leaving 0 bases of the junction unmatched. Germline values: CDR1 SGHTA, CDR2 FQGNSA. The CDR3 is CASSSSGGNEQFF. The CDR3 DNA follows: TGTGCCAGCAGCTCTAGCGGGGGGAATGAGCAGTTCTTC.

This clone was detected a few times. The chain joins TRBV19 to TRBJ1-5; TRBD1 is a possible D gene (5 bases). Germline V CDR1 and CDR2: LNHDA, SQIVND (reference sequence). The V and J ends lost 5 bases and 1 base respectively, with 15 bases between them. CDR3 length: 16 amino acids. The CDR3 spells CASSRQGGGSNQPQHF. The CDR3 bases are TGTGCCAGTAGTCGCCAGGGCGGTGGAAGCAATCAGCCCCAGCATTTT.

The V call is TRBV10-3, the J call TRBJ1-1; a weak D match, TRBD1 (5 bases). CDR3 size: 13 residues. Per the germline V gene, CDR1 is ENHRY and CDR2 is SYGVKD. Trimming stripped 7 bases from V and 0 bases from J, with 9 bases between. CDR3 amino acids: CAIIDSLNTEAFF. CDR3 DNA sequence: TGTGCCATCATCGACAGTTTGAACACTGAAGCTTTCTTT.

This chain uses TRBV24-1 with TRBJ2-1; the match to TRBD1 covers 10 bases. With 9 bases clipped from V and 8 bases from J, the junction kept 6 bases outside the gene matches. Germline CDR1 is KGHDR and CDR2 is SFDVKD. The CDR3 is 13 amino acids. This chain's CDR3 is CATRDRGRDEQFF. CDR3 coding DNA: TGTGCCACCCGGGACAGGGGTAGGGATGAGCAGTTCTTC.

The genes are TRBV5-4 and TRBJ1-6; D unresolved. V dropped 2 bases and J dropped 8 bases, with 11 bases sitting between them. Looked up from germline, CDR1 is SGHNT and CDR2 is YYREEE (reference sequence). The CDR3 has 14 residues. The CDR3 sequence: CASSFSGVDSPLHF. CDR3 coding DNA: TGTGCCAGCAGCTTTTCGGGAGTTGATTCACCCCTCCACTTT.

This clone was detected many times. The chain joins TRBV9 to TRBJ1-1, with 9 bases identical to TRBD1. V was pared by 2 bases and J by 7 bases, with 6 bases of the junction left unmatched. The CDR3 consists of 14 residues. Germline values: CDR1 SGDLS, CDR2 YYNGEE. CDR3 amino acids: CASSVGTGGGEAFF. The DNA for the CDR3 is TGTGCCAGCAGCGTGGGAACAGGGGGCGGTGAAGCTTTCTTT.

The J gene is TRBJ1-2, the V gene TRBV10-3; the D is unclear. The V end was cut by 11 bases, the J end by 0 bases, with 19 bases between. Germline loops: CDR1 ENHRY, CDR2 SYGVKD. CDR3 size: 15 residues. The CDR3: CAAHGGYTTNYGYTF. The CDR3 nucleotides are TGTGCCGCCCATGGCGGATACACGACTAACTATGGCTACACCTTC.

This clone was detected once. The chain couples TRBV6-2 or TRBV6-3 to TRBJ2-3; D uncertain. This CDR3 is 15 amino acids long. The germline gives CDR1 MNHEY, CDR2 SVGEGT. The V end lost 4 bases, the J end lost 0 bases, and 11 bases lay between the germline ends. CDR3 in DNA: TGTGCCAGCAGTTTCCGCCAGACTAGCACAGATACGCAGTATTTT. Translation gives CASSFRQTSTDTQYF.

The gene calls are TRBV6-6 and TRBJ1-1; tentatively, D is TRBD1 (5 bases). Germline lookup yields CDR1 MNHNY and CDR2 SVGAGI (reference sequence). V was trimmed by 6 bases and J by 11 bases, leaving 19 bases between them. This CDR3 is 13 amino acids long. The CDR3 protein is CASSSDTHGTAFF. CDR3 DNA sequence: TGTGCCAGCAGCTCGGACACCCATGGAACGGCTTTCTTT.

The rearrangement joins TRBV14 to TRBJ2-6, with 8 bases identical to TRBD1. J lost 1 base, V lost 3 bases, and 5 bases had no gene match. CDR1 is SGHDN, CDR2 FVKESK, per germline. The CDR3 has 17 amino acids. CDR3 nucleotide sequence: TGTGCCAGCAGCCATCGGACAGGGAGATCTGGGGCCAACGTCCTGACTTTC. This codes for CASSHRTGRSGANVLTF. The full variable domain, rest sourced from reference TRBV14 and TRBJ2-6, is EAGVTQFPSHSVIEKGQTVTLRCDPISGHDNLYWYRRVMGKEIKFLLHFVKESKQDESGMPNNRFLAERTGGTYSTLKVQPAELEDSGVYFCASSHRTGRSGANVLTFGAGSRLTVL.

The chain joins TRBV4-1 to TRBJ2-7, with 8 bases that match TRBD1. Germline trimming cut 3 bases from V and 4 bases from J; bases unmatched to any gene: 8. The CDR3 has 15 residues. Per germline, CDR1 MGHRA and CDR2 YSYEKL. The CDR3 is CASSQPDRAVYEQYF. The CDR3 DNA reads as TGCGCCAGCAGCCAGCCGGACAGGGCTGTTTACGAGCAGTACTTC.

This sequence joins TRBV27 and TRBJ2-1, with 7 bases matching TRBD2. V shed 5 bases and J 6 bases; nucleotides not matched to a gene: 13. CDR3 size: 16 residues. Germline CDR1 MNHEY, CDR2 SMNVEV (reference sequence). Here the CDR3 reads CASSGLPIAGFNEQFF. CDR3 coding DNA: TGTGCCAGCAGTGGTTTGCCGATAGCGGGTTTCAATGAGCAGTTCTTC.

The V and J genes are TRBV7-8 and TRBJ1-1; D unresolved. Trimming cost V 4 bases and J 0 bases, with 12 bases left between them. From germline, CDR1 is SGHVS and CDR2 FQNEAQ. The CDR3 loop spans 15 amino acids. The CDR3 reads CASSSGSPMNTEAFF. The CDR3 DNA is TGTGCCAGCAGCTCAGGATCTCCAATGAACACTGAAGCTTTCTTT. The variable domain in full, completed from reference TRBV7-8 and TRBJ1-1, reads GAGVSQSPRYKVAKRGQDVALRCDPISGHVSLFWYQQALGQGPEFLTYFQNEAQLDKSGLPSDRFFAERPEGSVSTLKIQRTQQEDSAVYLCASSSGSPMNTEAFFGQGTRLTVV.

The chain recombines TRBV27 with TRBJ2-1, with 9 bases that match TRBD2. This CDR3 spans 15 amino acids. V was pared by 7 bases and J by 4 bases, with 8 bases of the junction left unmatched. CDR1 is MNHEY and CDR2 is SMNVEV in the germline V gene (reference sequence). The CDR3 region has the DNA TGTGCCAGCACACGGAGCGGGGGGACTTACAATGAGCAGTTCTTC. Translating it yields CASTRSGGTYNEQFF.

CDR3 residues: CASSPQGISGNTIYF. CDR3 bases: TGTGCCAGCAGCCCCCAGGGTATCTCTGGAAACACCATATATTTT. The chain has TRBV14 and TRBJ1-3; perhaps TRBD1 as D (5 bases). Germline-derived CDR1 and CDR2 are SGHDN and FVKESK. This CDR3 contains 15 residues. V was pared by 4 bases and J by 0 bases, with 10 bases between.

The chain carries TRBV5-1 and TRBJ1-2, with a tentative D call TRBD1 (5 bases). The CDR3 is 14 residues long. Germline V gene lookup returns CDR1 SGHRS and CDR2 YFSETQ. V dropped 0 bases and J dropped 3 bases, with 9 bases sitting between them. DNA of the CDR3: TGCGCCAGCAGCTTGGATCGGGGGGACTATGGCTACACCTTC. Encoded protein: CASSLDRGDYGYTF. The full variable domain, its missing parts supplied by reference TRBV5-1 and TRBJ1-2, is KAGVTQTPRYLIKTRGQQVTLSCSPISGHRSVSWYQQTPGQGLQFLFEYFSETQRNKGNFPGRFSGRQFSNSRSEMNVSTLELGDSALYLCASSLDRGDYGYTFGSGTRLTVV.

The chain links TRBV7-2 to TRBJ2-3; weak D call: TRBD2 (6 bases). The CDR3 runs to 17 residues. CDR1 and CDR2 from the germline V gene are SGHTA and FQGNSA. V lost 2 bases and J 2 bases, leaving 17 bases between the germline ends. CDR3 sequence reads: CASSLTLGGPVTDTQYF. The CDR3 DNA reads as TGTGCCAGCAGCTTAACTCTAGGAGGGCCCGTCACAGATACGCAGTATTTT.

This clone was counted once. This chain connects TRBV6-2 or TRBV6-3 to TRBJ2-6; tentatively, D is TRBD2 (5 bases). Trimming pared 0 bases from V and 2 bases from J, leaving 11 bases between. This CDR3 comprises 17 residues. From germline, CDR1 is MNHEY and CDR2 SVGEGT. The chain's CDR3 is CASSYSSTGTGANVLTF. The CDR3 DNA reads TGTGCCAGCAGTTACTCGAGTACGGGGACTGGGGCCAACGTCCTGACTTTC.

The chain is built from TRBV19 and TRBJ2-1, with 8 bases aligning to TRBD2. Germline CDR1 LNHDA, CDR2 SQIVND (reference sequence). Losses at the gene ends were 4 bases for V and 6 bases for J; bases not matched to a gene: 5. The CDR3 is 14 residues long. CDR3 loop: CASSTPGTSNEQFF. CDR3 nucleotides: TGTGCCAGTAGTACCCCCGGGACTAGCAATGAGCAGTTCTTC. Together with reference TRBV19 and TRBJ2-1, the CDR3 gives the full variable domain: DGGITQSPKYLFRKEGQNVTLSCEQNLNHDAMYWYRQDPGQGLRLIYYSQIVNDFQKGDIAEGYSVSREKKESFPLTVTSAQKNPTAFYLCASSTPGTSNEQFFGPGTRLTVL.